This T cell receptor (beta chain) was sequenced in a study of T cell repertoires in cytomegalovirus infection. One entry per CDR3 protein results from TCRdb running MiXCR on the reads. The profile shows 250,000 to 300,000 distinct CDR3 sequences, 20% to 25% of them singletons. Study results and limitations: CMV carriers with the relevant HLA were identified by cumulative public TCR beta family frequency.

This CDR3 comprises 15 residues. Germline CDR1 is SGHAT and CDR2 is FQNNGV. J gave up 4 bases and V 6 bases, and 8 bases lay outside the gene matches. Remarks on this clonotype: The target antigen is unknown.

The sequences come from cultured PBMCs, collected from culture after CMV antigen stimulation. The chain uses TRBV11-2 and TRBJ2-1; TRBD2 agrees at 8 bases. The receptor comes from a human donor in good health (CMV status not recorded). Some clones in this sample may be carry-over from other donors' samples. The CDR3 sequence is CASRLGERGYNEQFF. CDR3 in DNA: TGTGCCAGCAGGCTTGGCGAGCGGGGGTACAATGAGCAGTTCTTC.